Below are 21 T cell receptor beta chains sequenced from a single sample in a study of spatial heterogeneity in lung cancer. Stated time point: sample taken at primary tumor resection. Each CDR3 protein gets one entry after TCRdb re-called the 5' RACE reads with MiXCR. Of a few thousand distinct CDR3 sequences detected, roughly 3% appear once; the ten largest clones hold 16%. The specimen comprised lung tissue, sampled at surgery. The receptors were gathered from a human donor with early-stage non-small cell lung cancer.

Within the sample, this clonotype is medium-sized (0.01 to 0.1%). A library made for alpha chains picked up this beta chain off target, so its size means little. The V call is TRBV29-1, the J call TRBJ2-2; perhaps TRBD2 as D (6 bases). The CDR3 runs 13 residues. V was cut by 8 bases and J by 4 bases, with 14 bases left in between. Germline lookup yields CDR1 SQVTM and CDR2 ANQGSEA. In DNA, the CDR3 is TGCAGCACAAACCAGGGAGGCACCGGGGAGCTGTTTTTT. The encoded protein is CSTNQGGTGELFF.

This clonotype is termed medium-sized. Since it is a stray read in a library aimed at alpha chains, this beta chain has a size that is not meaningful. V is TRBV19 and J is TRBJ2-1, with TRBD1 identical over 11 bases. After removal of 6 bases from V and 10 bases from J, the junction contained 11 bases not matched to a gene. This CDR3 has 15 residues. CDR1 LNHDA and CDR2 SQIVND come from the germline V gene (reference sequence). CDR3 region: CASSHRDRGFGEQFF. The CDR3 nucleotides are TGTGCCAGTAGCCACCGGGACAGGGGGTTTGGAGAGCAGTTCTTC. Full variable domain (outside the CDR3, taken from reference TRBV19 and TRBJ2-1): DGGITQSPKYLFRKEGQNVTLSCEQNLNHDAMYWYRQDPGQGLRLIYYSQIVNDFQKGDIAEGYSVSREKKESFPLTVTSAQKNPTAFYLCASSHRDRGFGEQFFGPGTRLTVL.

By frequency in the sample, this clonotype is medium-sized. As an off-target read in a library built for alpha chains, this beta chain has a frequency of little significance. The V call is TRBV29-1, the J call TRBJ2-2; D unresolved. V lost 4 bases to trimming and J lost 3 bases, with 6 bases between them. Germline assignment: CDR1 SQVTM and CDR2 ANQGSEA. This CDR3 region has 12 residues. CDR3 in DNA: TGCAGCGTTGGTGGGCACACCGGGGAGCTGTTTTTT. Translating gives CSVGGHTGELFF.

This clonotype is medium-sized in the sample. This beta chain represents an off-target read in a library built for alpha chains; its size is of limited meaning. The rearrangement links TRBV5-5 to TRBJ1-3; D gene ambiguous. The CDR3 length is 13 residues. V lost 5 bases and J 0 bases, leaving 6 bases between the germline ends. Per the germline V gene, CDR1 is SGHKS and CDR2 is YYEKEE (reference sequence). The CDR3: CASSGLSGNTIYF. CDR3 sequence (DNA): TGTGCCAGCAGTGGGCTCTCTGGAAACACCATATATTTT.

By its share, this clonotype is medium-sized. This beta chain was picked up by a library intended for alpha chains and is off target, so its count carries little meaning. V is TRBV27 and J is TRBJ2-1; no clear D gene. Germline V gene data show CDR1 as MNHEY and CDR2 as SMNVEV (reference sequence). V was shortened by 0 bases and J by 2 bases, with 5 bases between the two germline ends. CDR3 length: 14 amino acids. CDR3 amino acids: CASSLSGPYNEQFF. CDR3 DNA sequence: TGTGCCAGCAGTTTATCAGGGCCCTACAATGAGCAGTTCTTC.

This clonotype was picked up many times. This beta chain was picked up by a library intended for alpha chains and is off target, so its count carries little meaning. The chain uses TRBV4-2 and TRBJ2-1; no definite D call. Germline-derived CDR1 and CDR2 are LGHNA and YNFKEQ. This CDR3 has 16 residues. V lost 2 bases to trimming and J lost 7 bases, with 18 bases between them. CDR3 sequence (DNA): TGTGCCAGCAGCCAATTGTGGGAACTAAGGAAAAATGAGCAGTTCTTC. Translating it yields CASSQLWELRKNEQFF.

The table lists this clonotype with many counts. Being off target in a library aimed at alpha chains, this beta chain has a size of little meaning. V usage is TRBV2 and J usage is TRBJ2-1; D gene uncertain. Per germline, CDR1 SNHLY and CDR2 FYNNEI. The germline V and J ends were trimmed by 2 bases and 9 bases, with 5 bases remaining between them. The CDR3 runs to 11 residues. Written as DNA, the CDR3 is TGTGCCAGCAGTGAATGGAGTGAGCAGTTCTTC. Protein product: CASSEWSEQFF.

This clonotype is categorized as medium-sized. In a library made to pick up alpha chains, this beta chain is a stray read with a size that means little. The chain recombines TRBV20-1 with TRBJ2-3, with D hard to call. The CDR3 is made up of 14 amino acids. Trimming pared 4 bases from V and 2 bases from J, leaving 13 bases between. Germline V gene data show CDR1 as DFQATT and CDR2 as SNEGSKA (reference sequence). The CDR3 bases are TGCAGTGCTAACTCACCGATCCTCACAGATACGCAGTATTTT. It is translated as CSANSPILTDTQYF.

This clonotype has a count of ten or more. For a library built for alpha chains, this beta chain is a stray read; little rests on its size. The chain joins TRBV10-2 to TRBJ2-7, with D possibly being TRBD1 or TRBD2 (5 bases each). This CDR3 is 14 amino acids long. The V end lost 2 bases, the J end lost 2 bases, and 10 bases lay between the germline ends. The germline CDR1 and CDR2 sequences are WSHSY and SAAADI. The CDR3: CASSEPGPPYEQYF. The DNA of the CDR3 is TGCGCCAGCAGTGAGCCGGGACCCCCCTACGAGCAGTACTTC.

By frequency in the sample, this clonotype is medium-sized (0.01 to 0.1%). With the library built for alpha chains, this beta chain is off target and its frequency is not meaningful. The chain carries TRBV5-1 and TRBJ1-4, with TRBD1 matching 9 bases. V lost 0 bases to trimming and J lost 6 bases; unmatched junction nucleotides: 3. Per germline, CDR1 SGHRS and CDR2 YFSETQ. The CDR3 sequence is 15 residues long. The CDR3: CASSLDRGRDEKLFF. In nucleotides, the CDR3 is TGCGCCAGCAGCTTGGACAGGGGGCGCGATGAAAAACTGTTTTTT.

By proportion, this clonotype is medium-sized. The size of this beta chain means little, since it is a stray read in a library made for alpha chains. This chain links TRBV4-2 with TRBJ1-6; 7 bases map to TRBD1. J was trimmed by 0 bases and V by 5 bases; bases with no gene match: 4. The CDR3 length is 16 residues. Germline CDR1 is LGHNA and CDR2 is YNFKEQ. The CDR3 nucleotides are TGTGCCAGCAGCGGGACAGTCAGCTCCTATAATTCACCCCTCCACTTT. It encodes CASSGTVSSYNSPLHF.

By proportion, this clonotype is large. A library made for alpha chains picked up this beta chain off target, so its size means little. The chain couples TRBV6-6 to TRBJ2-3; possible D gene TRBD2, 5 bases. CDR3 size: 11 residues. V was clipped by 4 bases and J by 10 bases, with 9 bases between them. Germline-derived CDR1 and CDR2 are MNHNY and SVGAGI (reference sequence). The CDR3 here is CASSFLDSQYF. The DNA for the CDR3 is TGTGCCAGCAGTTTTTTGGACTCGCAGTATTTT.

In this sample, this clonotype is medium-sized. For a library built for alpha chains, this beta chain is a stray read; little rests on its size. The chain couples TRBV27 to TRBJ1-2; D gene ambiguous. The V gene lost 3 bases and the J gene lost 8 bases, with 10 bases spanning the gap. Per germline, CDR1 MNHEY and CDR2 SMNVEV (reference sequence). This CDR3 comprises 12 residues. The DNA for the CDR3 is TGTGCCAGCAGTTTGGGTGGGGAAGGCTACACCTTC. Protein product: CASSLGGEGYTF.

This clonotype occurred many times. This beta chain is an off-target read within a library intended for alpha chains, so its frequency means little. The rearrangement joins TRBV5-1 to TRBJ2-1; 8 bases align to TRBD2. Germline V CDR1 and CDR2: SGHRS, YFSETQ. V trimming: 4 bases; J trimming: 7 bases; junction bases outside the gene matches: 13. There are 16 residues in the CDR3. The CDR3 sequence is CASSPILSGGENEQFF. The CDR3 DNA follows: TGCGCCAGCAGCCCTATACTTTCGGGAGGGGAGAATGAGCAGTTCTTC.

Only a few counts were recorded for this clonotype. Because the library targeted alpha chains, this beta chain is an off-target read whose size means little. The chain has TRBV20-1 and TRBJ2-5; 8 bases fit TRBD2. The junction had 12 bases not matched to a gene; V was cut back by 7 bases and J by 5 bases. The CDR3 contains 14 residues. CDR1 is DFQATT and CDR2 is SNEGSKA in the germline V gene (reference sequence). The CDR3 spells CSVATAGVKETQYF. For the CDR3, the DNA is TGCAGTGTCGCCACAGCGGGGGTCAAGGAGACCCAGTACTTC.

By its share, this clonotype is medium-sized (0.01 to 0.1%). This beta chain is a stray read from a library made for alpha chains; its abundance is not meaningful. The chain links TRBV2 to TRBJ1-4, with D unresolved. The germline CDR1 and CDR2 sequences are SNHLY and FYNNEI. Between the trimmed V and J ends, which lost 4 bases and 4 bases, there was a span of 10 bases. This CDR3 contains 14 residues. The CDR3 sequence is CASSGSRNNEKLFF. The CDR3 DNA sequence: TGTGCCAGCAGTGGAAGTAGAAATAATGAAAAACTGTTTTTT.

This clonotype was recorded at least ten times. A library made for alpha chains picked up this beta chain off target, so its size means little. This chain links TRBV9 with TRBJ2-5; 8 bases line up with TRBD2. Germline CDR1 is SGDLS and CDR2 is YYNGEE. The CDR3 totals 15 residues. The ends lost 3 bases at V and 5 bases at J; junction bases unmatched: 9. CDR3: CASSESGGARETQYF. In nucleotides, the CDR3 is TGTGCCAGCAGCGAATCCGGGGGGGCCCGGGAGACCCAGTACTTC.

Concerning this clonotype: Its ends do not fully match the called genes, so a read error is possible. A library prepared for alpha chains yielded this beta chain as an off-target read; its size is of little meaning. CDR3 amino acids: CATSQFSYNEQFF. In DNA, the CDR3 is TGTGCCACCAGCCAATTCTCCTACAATGAGCAGTTCTTC. This chain connects TRBV5-4 to TRBJ2-1; D gene ambiguous. The CDR3 sequence is 13 residues long. From germline, CDR1 is SGHNT and CDR2 YYREEE (reference sequence).

Points on this clonotype: This beta chain turned up in a library designed for alpha chains; as an off-target read, its abundance says little. V and J are TRBV7-2 and TRBJ2-3, with 8 nucleotides matching TRBD2. The trim removed 3 bases at V and 4 bases at J, leaving 6 bases unmatched. Looked up from germline, CDR1 is SGHTA and CDR2 is FQGNSA. The CDR3 is 15 residues long. The CDR3 here is CASSFSGVAPDTQYF. The CDR3 DNA is TGTGCCAGCAGCTTTAGCGGGGTTGCGCCAGATACGCAGTATTTT. Full variable domain (missing parts from reference TRBV7-2 and TRBJ2-3): GAGVSQSPSNKVTEKGKDVELRCDPISGHTALYWYRQSLGQGLEFLIYFQGNSAPDKSGLPSDRFSAERTGGSVSTLTIQRTQQEDSAVYLCASSFSGVAPDTQYFGPGTRLTVL.

This clonotype was picked up many times. In a library made to pick up alpha chains, this beta chain is a stray read with a size that means little. The chain joins TRBV6-1 to TRBJ1-1, with D possibly being TRBD1 (5 bases). V was cut by 0 bases and J by 0 bases, with 8 bases left in between. Looked up from germline, CDR1 is MNHNS and CDR2 is SASEGT. The CDR3 length is 15 residues. In DNA, the CDR3 is TGTGCCAGCAGTGAAGCGGGGCGGCTGAACACTGAAGCTTTCTTT. Protein product: CASSEAGRLNTEAFF.

By its share, this clonotype is medium-sized. This beta chain was picked up by a library intended for alpha chains and is off target, so its count carries little meaning. This chain connects TRBV19 to TRBJ2-3; TRBD2 is a possible D gene (6 bases). V was shortened by 7 bases and J by 4 bases, with 12 bases between the two germline ends. The CDR3 spans 13 residues. Germline V CDR1 and CDR2: LNHDA, SQIVND (reference sequence). CDR3 residues: CASMGAGADTQYF. The CDR3 bases are TGTGCCAGTATGGGAGCGGGCGCAGATACGCAGTATTTT.